This is a list of T cell receptor beta chains from one sample in a study of shared clonotypes between healthy human individuals. The method was immunoSEQ multiplex PCR; TCRdb's version includes in-frame clones alone and lacks a portion of them. This table has about 2 million clones, approximately 95% appearing once. Material for sequencing was naive CD8+ T cells sorted from blood. The origin of the receptors is a man aged 18 to 30 in good health. The CDR3 runs from the conserved cysteine through the conserved F or W. A D gene is named only where the DNA matches it firmly. A row's size may be missing; if present it is once, few, many or a size class.

>TRBV5-1|-|TRBJ2-7|once
CASTLSPTYEQYF
TGCGCCAGCACCCTGTCGCCCACTTACGAGCAGTACTTC
>TRBV4-3|TRBD1|TRBJ1-1|-
CASSQGLTDRYIEAEAFF
TGCGCCAGCAGCCAAGGATTAACGGACAGGTATATAGAGGCTGAAGCTTTCTTT
>TRBV10-2|-|TRBJ1-1|-
CASRSGTEAFF
TGCGCCAGCAGGTCCGGGACTGAAGCTTTCTTT
>TRBV4-3|-|TRBJ1-3|once
CASSQDRDSGNTIYF
TGCGCCAGCAGCCAAGATAGAGACTCTGGAAACACCATATATTTT
>TRBV5-6|TRBD1|TRBJ1-1|-
CASSFRDRGLGTEAFF
TGTGCCAGCAGCTTTAGAGACAGGGGGCTAGGCACTGAAGCTTTCTTT
>TRBV9|TRBD2|TRBJ2-7|-
CASSAGLDGAYEQYF
TGTGCCAGCAGCGCAGGACTAGACGGGGCCTACGAGCAGTACTTC
>TRBV29-1|-|TRBJ1-1|-
CSGNQRENTEAFF
TGCAGCGGGAACCAGAGGGAGAATACTGAAGCTTTCTTT
>TRBV2|-|TRBJ1-4|-
CASTPGAGWEKLFF
TGTGCCAGCACCCCCGGGGCAGGGTGGGAAAAACTGTTTTTT
>TRBV5-8|-|TRBJ2-7|-
CASSVSDGEPYEQYF
TGTGCCAGCAGCGTTTCGGACGGCGAGCCCTACGAGCAGTACTTC
>TRBV18|TRBD2|TRBJ2-7|-
CASSPERERDYEQYF
TGTGCCAGCTCACCTGAGCGGGAGCGAGACTACGAGCAGTACTTC
>TRBV27|TRBD1|TRBJ2-7|-
CASSLSAGGLGEQYF
TGTGCCAGCAGTTTATCGGCAGGGGGCTTAGGTGAGCAGTACTTC
>TRBV4-3|TRBD2|TRBJ2-1|-
CASSQGTTSGSFYEQFF
TGCGCCAGCAGCCAGGGTACGACTAGCGGGAGTTTCTATGAGCAGTTCTTC
>TRBV9|-|TRBJ2-7|-
CASSPGRGAYEQYF
TGTGCCAGCAGCCCGGGACGGGGTGCGTACGAGCAGTACTTC
>TRBV7-8|TRBD1|TRBJ1-2|-
CASSLEGQFSTNYGYTF
TGTGCCAGCAGCTTAGAGGGACAGTTTTCCACTAACTATGGCTACACCTTC
>TRBV5-1|-|TRBJ1-1|-
CASSLARGFTEAFF
TGCGCCAGCAGCTTGGCACGGGGTTTTACTGAAGCTTTCTTT
>TRBV13|TRBD1|TRBJ1-1|-
CASSRQGGNTEAFF
TGTGCCAGCAGTCGACAGGGGGGGAACACTGAAGCTTTCTTT
>TRBV7-9|-|TRBJ1-1|-
CASSLDGTEAFF
TGTGCCAGCAGCTTAGATGGCACTGAAGCTTTCTTT
>TRBV7-9|-|TRBJ2-7|-
CASSPPVRYEQYF
TGTGCCAGCAGCCCCCCCGTTAGGTACGAGCAGTACTTC
>TRBV7-9|-|TRBJ2-2|few
CASRKPATRDVSTGELFF
TGTGCCAGCAGGAAACCGGCTACCAGGGACGTGAGCACCGGGGAGCTGTTTTTT
>TRBV27|-|TRBJ1-1|-
CASSDGTYTEAFF
TGTGCCAGCAGTGACGGGACGTACACTGAAGCTTTCTTT
>TRBV7-9|-|TRBJ1-4|-
CASRQEGTPEKLFF
TGTGCCAGCAGACAAGAAGGGACTCCAGAAAAACTGTTTTTT
>TRBV19|-|TRBJ1-1|-
CASSITGPGTEAFF
TGTGCCAGTAGTATTACAGGGCCGGGCACTGAAGCTTTCTTT
>TRBV6-5|TRBD2|TRBJ2-7|-
CASTDWASGNPEQYF
TGTGCCAGCACCGATTGGGCTAGCGGAAATCCCGAGCAGTACTTC
>TRBV7-9|-|TRBJ2-2|-
CASSSPSAPGELFF
TGTGCCAGCAGCTCCCCTTCTGCGCCCGGGGAGCTGTTTTTT
>TRBV10-3|TRBD2|TRBJ2-3|once
CAISDPGLAGKIYSTDTQYF
TGTGCCATCAGTGATCCGGGACTAGCGGGGAAAATTTATAGCACAGATACGCAGTATTTT
>TRBV10-2|-|TRBJ2-7|-
CASSESSHYEQYF
TGCGCCAGCAGTGAGTCGAGCCACTACGAGCAGTACTTC
>TRBV2|-|TRBJ2-7|-
CASRDTAYEQYF
TGTGCCAGCCGGGACACAGCCTACGAGCAGTACTTC
>TRBV5-1|-|TRBJ1-1|-
CASSFDPEGKNTEAFF
TGCGCCAGCAGCTTTGACCCCGAAGGGAAGAACACTGAAGCTTTCTTT
>TRBV11-2|TRBD1|TRBJ2-1|-
CASSLGGTGGQFF
TGTGCCAGCAGCTTAGGAGGGACAGGGGGGCAGTTCTTC
>TRBV27|TRBD1|TRBJ2-7|-
CASGDRGTYEQYF
TGTGCCAGCGGGGACAGGGGGACCTACGAGCAGTACTTC
>TRBV14|TRBD1|TRBJ1-6|-
CASPSRWTGSNSPLHF
TGTGCCAGCCCCAGCCGATGGACAGGGTCCAATTCACCCCTCCACTTT
>TRBV10-2|-|TRBJ2-1|-
CASSEANSYNEQFF
TGCGCCAGCAGTGAGGCTAACTCCTACAATGAGCAGTTCTTC
>TRBV7-9|-|TRBJ2-4|-
CASSLVGSNIQYF
TGTGCCAGCAGCTTAGTAGGCTCAAACATTCAGTACTTC
>TRBV7-9|TRBD2|TRBJ2-5|-
CASSLAAGGQETQYF
TGTGCCAGCAGCTTAGCTGCGGGGGGCCAGGAGACCCAGTACTTC
>TRBV2|-|TRBJ1-4|-
CAIGTATTTNEKLFF
TGTGCCATCGGGACCGCAACTACAACTAATGAAAAACTGTTTTTT
>TRBV27|-|TRBJ2-7|-
CASSLSGGDYEQYF
TGTGCCAGCAGTTTATCGGGTGGGGACTACGAGCAGTACTTC
>TRBV19|-|TRBJ2-5|-
CASRLWETQYF
TGTGCCAGTAGACTGTGGGAGACCCAGTACTTC
>TRBV4-3|TRBD2|TRBJ2-7|-
CASSHKLAGGPTFYEQYF
TGCGCCAGCAGCCATAAACTAGCGGGAGGGCCTACTTTTTACGAGCAGTACTTC
>TRBV27|-|TRBJ1-5|-
CASSLSAGESNQPQHF
TGTGCCAGCAGTTTAAGTGCGGGTGAGAGCAATCAGCCCCAGCATTTT
>TRBV10-2|TRBD2|TRBJ2-1|-
CASSESGGRYNNEQFF
TGCGCCAGCAGTGAGTCGGGCGGGAGGTACAACAATGAGCAGTTCTTC
>TRBV30|TRBD2|TRBJ2-3|-
CAWSDERGVSDTQYF
TGTGCCTGGAGTGACGAGCGGGGGGTTTCAGATACGCAGTATTTT
>TRBV5-1|-|TRBJ2-7|once
CASRLRAGAGVSSYEQYF
TGCGCCAGCCGCCTTAGGGCGGGGGCGGGGGTTTCCTCCTACGAGCAGTACTTC
>TRBV5-1|-|TRBJ2-2|-
CASERGDKPGELFF
TGCGCCAGTGAAAGGGGGGACAAGCCCGGGGAGCTGTTTTTT
>TRBV25-1|-|TRBJ2-5|-
CASSPPGREETQYF
TGTGCCAGCAGTCCCCCCGGCAGGGAAGAGACCCAGTACTTC
>TRBV29-1|-|TRBJ1-1|-
CSAVTGAGNEAFF
TGCAGCGCGGTGACAGGCGCTGGAAATGAAGCTTTCTTT
>TRBV28|-|TRBJ2-7|-
CASSSPGAHEQYF
TGTGCCAGCAGTTCGCCCGGGGCCCACGAGCAGTACTTC
>TRBV30|-|TRBJ2-2|-
CAWSAGVQGELFF
TGTGCCTGGAGTGCGGGGGTCCAGGGGGAGCTGTTTTTT
>TRBV6-5|-|TRBJ1-2|-
CASSYSEGVYGYTF
TGTGCCAGCAGTTACTCAGAAGGGGTCTATGGCTACACCTTC
>TRBV6-4|-|TRBJ2-3|-
CASSETGSGGDTQYF
TGTGCCAGCAGTGAAACAGGGTCTGGCGGAGATACGCAGTATTTT
>TRBV5-1|TRBD1|TRBJ1-1|-
CASCDRGSGTEAFF
TGCGCCAGCTGTGACAGGGGTAGCGGCACTGAAGCTTTCTTT
>TRBV7-9|-|TRBJ2-7|-
CASSLLAYEQYF
TGTGCCAGCAGCTTATTAGCCTACGAGCAGTACTTC
>TRBV9|-|TRBJ1-4|-
CASSVGGVNEKLFF
TGTGCCAGCAGCGTAGGCGGGGTGAATGAAAAACTGTTTTTT
>TRBV7-9|TRBD2|TRBJ2-3|once
CASSLTSETTQYF
TGTGCCAGCAGCTTGACTAGCGAGACGACGCAGTATTTT
>TRBV2|-|TRBJ1-5|-
CASSENFGQNQPQHF
TGTGCCAGCAGCGAAAACTTCGGACAGAATCAGCCCCAGCATTTT
>TRBV6-5|-|TRBJ2-5|-
CASSYSGDQETQYF
TGTGCCAGCAGTTACTCGGGGGACCAAGAGACCCAGTACTTC
>TRBV5-6|TRBD2|TRBJ2-2|-
CASSWGTSRAGELFF
TGTGCCAGCAGCTGGGGGACTAGCCGTGCCGGGGAGCTGTTTTTT
>TRBV11-2|-|TRBJ2-5|-
CASSFGRQETQYF
TGTGCCAGCAGCTTCGGGAGACAAGAGACCCAGTACTTC
>TRBV7-9|-|TRBJ2-7|once
CASSDAGAIIYEQYF
TGTGCCAGCAGCGACGCCGGCGCTATCATCTACGAGCAGTACTTC
>TRBV7-9|-|TRBJ2-5|-
CASSLVMEQETQYF
TGTGCCAGCAGCTTAGTTATGGAACAAGAGACCCAGTACTTC